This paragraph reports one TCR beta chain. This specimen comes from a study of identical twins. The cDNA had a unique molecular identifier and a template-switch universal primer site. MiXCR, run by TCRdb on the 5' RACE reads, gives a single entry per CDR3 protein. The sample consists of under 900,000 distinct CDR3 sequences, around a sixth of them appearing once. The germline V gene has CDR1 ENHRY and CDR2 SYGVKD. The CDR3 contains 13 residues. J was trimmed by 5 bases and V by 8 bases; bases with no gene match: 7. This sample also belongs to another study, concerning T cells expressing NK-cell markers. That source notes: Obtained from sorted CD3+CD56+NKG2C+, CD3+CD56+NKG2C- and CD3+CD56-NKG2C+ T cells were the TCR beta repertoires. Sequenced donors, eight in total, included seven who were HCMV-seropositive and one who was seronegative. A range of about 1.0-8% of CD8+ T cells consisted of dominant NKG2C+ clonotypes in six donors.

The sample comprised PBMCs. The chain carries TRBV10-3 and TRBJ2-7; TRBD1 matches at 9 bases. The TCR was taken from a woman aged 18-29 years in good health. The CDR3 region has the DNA TGTGCCATCTTAGGGGACAGGGACCACGAGCAGTACTTC. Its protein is CAILGDRDHEQYF.